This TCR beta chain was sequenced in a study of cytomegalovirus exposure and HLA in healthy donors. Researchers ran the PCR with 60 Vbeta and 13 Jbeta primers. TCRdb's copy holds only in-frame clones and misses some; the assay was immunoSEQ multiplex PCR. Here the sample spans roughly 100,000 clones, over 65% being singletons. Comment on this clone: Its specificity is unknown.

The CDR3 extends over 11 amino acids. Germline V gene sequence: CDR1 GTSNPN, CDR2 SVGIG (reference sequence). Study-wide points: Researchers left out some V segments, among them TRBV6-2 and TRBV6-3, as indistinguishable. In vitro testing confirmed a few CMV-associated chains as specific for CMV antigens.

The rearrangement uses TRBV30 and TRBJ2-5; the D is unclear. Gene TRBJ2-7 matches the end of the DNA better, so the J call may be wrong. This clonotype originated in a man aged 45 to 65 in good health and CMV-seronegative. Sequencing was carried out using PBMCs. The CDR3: CAWSLTYEQYF. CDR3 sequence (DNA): TGTGCCTGGTCCTTAACCTACGAGCAGTACTTC.